What follows are 21 T cell receptor beta chains derived from one specimen sequenced in a study of Ad26.COV2.S vaccination and SARS-CoV-2 variants. Clones were read by immunoSEQ multiplex PCR, and TCRdb kept only the in-frame ones, dropping some. The top ten hold about 17% of the sample, which has approximately 90,000 clones, 82% seen once. Sequenced material: peripheral blood, taken after recovery from COVID-19. These receptors originate from a human donor who had recovered from COVID-19.

This chain connects TRBV28 to TRBJ2-1; 14 positions agree with TRBD2. Germline loops: CDR1 MDHEN, CDR2 SYDVKM. There are 20 residues in the CDR3. With 3 bases clipped from V and 0 bases from J, the junction kept 10 bases outside the gene matches. As DNA, the CDR3 is TGTGCCAGCAGTTTTCGGACTAGCGGGAGGACTCATAGCTCCTACAATGAGCAGTTCTTC. Translating it yields CASSFRTSGRTHSSYNEQFF.

This chain uses TRBV28 with TRBJ2-2, with a tentative D call TRBD2 (6 bases). From germline, CDR1 is MDHEN and CDR2 SYDVKM. The CDR3 is 15 amino acids. Between the trimmed V and J ends, which lost 10 bases and 5 bases, there was a span of 20 bases. In DNA form, the CDR3 reads TGTGCCACCTCCGGAGGTAGCGGAGAAACCGGGGAGCTGTTTTTT. Translation gives CATSGGSGETGELFF.

The chain recombines TRBV28 with TRBJ2-1, with a possible D match to TRBD1 (5 bases). Germline lookup yields CDR1 MDHEN and CDR2 SYDVKM. Trimming shortened V by 5 bases and J by 7 bases, and 12 bases separated the two germline ends. The CDR3 contains 13 residues. CDR3 sequence (DNA): TGTGCCAGCAGTGATCCCCAGGGTAATGAGCAGTTCTTC. Protein sequence: CASSDPQGNEQFF.

This clone was found once. V is TRBV28 and J is TRBJ2-1, with 8 bases aligning to TRBD2. The V gene's germline CDR1 is MDHEN and CDR2 SYDVKM. J lost 4 bases, V lost 6 bases, and 11 bases had no gene match. The CDR3 contains 16 residues. CDR3 residues: CASSTNGASGYNEQFF. The CDR3 DNA reads as TGTGCCAGCAGCACTAACGGGGCTAGCGGGTACAATGAGCAGTTCTTC.

The CDR3 sequence is CASSQGVKLAGVEQFF. The CDR3 DNA follows: TGTGCCAGCAGCCAAGGGGTTAAGCTAGCGGGAGTTGAGCAGTTCTTC. The chain uses TRBV3-1 (or the pseudogene TRBV3-2) and TRBJ2-1; 10 bases align to TRBD2. The CDR3 covers 16 residues. V lost 1 base, J lost 9 bases, and 9 bases stayed unmatched. Germline V gives CDR1 LGHDT, CDR2 YNNKEL (reference sequence).

The chain carries TRBV7-9 and TRBJ2-1; D is unresolved. The CDR3 loop spans 11 amino acids. Trimming removed 4 bases at V and 6 bases at J, with 4 bases between. The germline CDR1 and CDR2 sequences are SEHNR and FQNEAQ (reference sequence). This chain's CDR3 is CASSSPNEQFF. In DNA, the CDR3 is TGTGCCAGCAGCTCTCCCAATGAGCAGTTCTTC.

V gene TRBV10-3 combines with J gene TRBJ1-2; TRBD1 aligns across 7 bases. Germline V gene data show CDR1 as ENHRY and CDR2 as SYGVKD. V lost 10 bases, J lost 0 bases, and 8 bases stayed unmatched. The CDR3 is 14 amino acids. CDR3 protein: CATNTGTANYGYTF. The CDR3, as DNA: TGTGCCACAAATACCGGGACAGCTAACTATGGCTACACCTTC.

J is TRBJ1-6 and V is TRBV10-3; D is unclear. V lost 0 bases and J lost 10, with 13 bases in between. In germline, CDR1 is ENHRY, CDR2 SYGVKD. This CDR3 comprises 15 residues. In DNA, the CDR3 is TGTGCCATCAGTGAGTCCTTAGGTAGAGGCTCACCCCTCCACTTT. Its translation: CAISESLGRGSPLHF.

The rearrangement links TRBV19 to TRBJ1-1, with 7 bases that match TRBD1. V was pared by 6 bases and J by 6 bases, with 7 bases of the junction left unmatched. There are 13 residues in the CDR3. Germline CDR1 and CDR2: LNHDA and SQIVND (reference sequence). In DNA form, the CDR3 reads TGTGCCAGTAGAAATCAGGGGGTAGCTGAAGCTTTCTTT. Its protein product is CASRNQGVAEAFF.

The chain links TRBV12-3 or TRBV12-4 to TRBJ1-1, with D uncertain. The CDR3 is made up of 13 amino acids. The V and J ends lost 4 bases and 1 base respectively, with 7 bases between them. CDR3 sequence: CASSWAENTEAFF. CDR3 nucleotide sequence: TGTGCCAGCAGTTGGGCGGAGAACACTGAAGCTTTCTTT.

The genes are TRBV6-1 and TRBJ1-6; no reliable D call. The ends were cut back, 1 base at V and 4 bases at J, with 17 bases in the middle. Germline V gives CDR1 MNHNS, CDR2 SASEGT. The CDR3 extends over 18 amino acids. The CDR3: CASSEDLVRVAYNSPLHF. In nucleotides, the CDR3 is TGTGCCAGCAGTGAAGATTTGGTTCGGGTTGCTTATAATTCACCCCTCCACTTT.

The V call is TRBV14, the J call TRBJ1-1; D might be TRBD1 (6 bases). Looked up from germline, CDR1 is SGHDN and CDR2 is FVKESK. There are 14 residues in the CDR3. V was trimmed by 4 bases and J by 7 bases, leaving 16 bases between them. In nucleotides, the CDR3 is TGTGCCAGCAGCCGACAGGCGACCTTGATTGAAGCTTTCTTT. This translates into CASSRQATLIEAFF. Full variable domain (missing parts from reference TRBV14 and TRBJ1-1): EAGVTQFPSHSVIEKGQTVTLRCDPISGHDNLYWYRRVMGKEIKFLLHFVKESKQDESGMPNNRFLAERTGGTYSTLKVQPAELEDSGVYFCASSRQATLIEAFFGQGTRLTVV.

The rearrangement joins TRBV6-2 or TRBV6-3 to TRBJ1-1; D is ambiguous. Trimming removed 5 bases from V and 2 bases from J, with 6 bases in between. The CDR3 runs 12 residues. Germline CDR1 reads MNHEY; CDR2 reads SVGEGT. CDR3 coding DNA: TGTGCCAGCAGTAAGTTTAACACTGAAGCTTTCTTT. It translates to CASSKFNTEAFF.

The chain has TRBV4-3 and TRBJ1-2; 7 bases are shared with TRBD1. Germline lookup yields CDR1 LGHNA and CDR2 YSLEER. Trimming at V came to 0 bases and at J to 7 bases, leaving 2 bases not matched to a gene. The CDR3 runs to 13 residues. The CDR3 DNA follows: TGCGCCAGCAGCCAAGAGACAGGGTTTGGCTACACCTTC. Its protein product is CASSQETGFGYTF.

There are a few counts of this clone. The J gene is TRBJ2-5, the V gene TRBV7-2; a weak D match, TRBD1 (6 bases). Germline V lookup: CDR1 SGHTA, CDR2 FQGNSA. The CDR3 has 14 amino acids. The V end lost 4 bases, the J end lost 2 bases, and 11 bases lay between the germline ends. This CDR3 reads CASSSVGAQETQYF. CDR3 nucleotides: TGTGCCAGCAGCTCGGTGGGGGCTCAAGAGACCCAGTACTTC.

This clone showed up just a few times. The chain links TRBV6-1 to TRBJ1-6; the match to TRBD1 covers 7 bases. V lost 3 bases, J lost 6 bases, and 5 bases stayed unmatched. CDR1 is MNHNS, CDR2 SASEGT, per germline. This CDR3 is built from 15 residues. Written as DNA, the CDR3 is TGTGCCAGCAGTGAGAATAGACAGGGTAATTCACCCCTCCACTTT. Its protein is CASSENRQGNSPLHF.

This clone appeared a single time. This chain joins TRBV10-3 and TRBJ1-1; 8 bases are a match to TRBD1. Trimming removed 2 bases from V and 6 bases from J; junction bases left unmatched: 17. The CDR3 loop spans 18 amino acids. CDR1 and CDR2 (germline): ENHRY, SYGVKD. CDR3 loop: CAISELLVVVGQGSEAFF. The DNA for the CDR3 is TGTGCCATCAGTGAGCTCTTGGTCGTCGTTGGACAGGGCTCTGAAGCTTTCTTT.

The chain carries TRBV27 and TRBJ2-1, with unresolved D. V dropped 2 bases and J dropped 4 bases, with 9 bases sitting between them. Germline CDR1 is MNHEY and CDR2 is SMNVEV (reference sequence). The CDR3 covers 14 residues. The CDR3 protein is CASSLTFPYNEQFF. In DNA form, the CDR3 reads TGTGCCAGCAGTTTAACCTTTCCTTACAATGAGCAGTTCTTC.

The chain combines TRBV23-1 with TRBJ2-5; 10 nucleotides agree with TRBD1. TRBV23-1 is noted as an ORF with a role that remains uncertain. V lost 2 bases, J lost 1 base, and 7 bases stayed unmatched. The CDR3 has 17 residues. The CDR3 DNA reads TGCGCCAGCAGTCAACCGCTCGGGGACAGGGGCCAAGAGACCCAGTACTTC. Translation gives CASSQPLGDRGQETQYF.

This rearrangement joins TRBV4-1 to TRBJ2-7, with D possibly called TRBD1 or TRBD2 (6 bases each). V was clipped by 4 bases and J by 3 bases, with 10 bases between them. Looked up from germline, CDR1 is MGHRA and CDR2 is YSYEKL. This CDR3 is built from 13 residues. The CDR3 spells CASSLGGDYEQYF. The CDR3 coding sequence is TGCGCCAGCAGCCTGGGGGGCGACTACGAGCAGTACTTC.

This sequence joins TRBV3-1 (or the pseudogene TRBV3-2) and TRBJ2-7; possible D gene TRBD1, 6 bases. Deletions cut 1 base from V and 3 bases from J, with 13 bases between. The germline CDR1 and CDR2 sequences are LGHDT and YNNKEL (reference sequence). The CDR3 has 15 residues. The CDR3 sequence is CASSQGTAVFYEQYF. In DNA form, the CDR3 reads TGTGCCAGCAGCCAAGGGACAGCGGTCTTCTACGAGCAGTACTTC.